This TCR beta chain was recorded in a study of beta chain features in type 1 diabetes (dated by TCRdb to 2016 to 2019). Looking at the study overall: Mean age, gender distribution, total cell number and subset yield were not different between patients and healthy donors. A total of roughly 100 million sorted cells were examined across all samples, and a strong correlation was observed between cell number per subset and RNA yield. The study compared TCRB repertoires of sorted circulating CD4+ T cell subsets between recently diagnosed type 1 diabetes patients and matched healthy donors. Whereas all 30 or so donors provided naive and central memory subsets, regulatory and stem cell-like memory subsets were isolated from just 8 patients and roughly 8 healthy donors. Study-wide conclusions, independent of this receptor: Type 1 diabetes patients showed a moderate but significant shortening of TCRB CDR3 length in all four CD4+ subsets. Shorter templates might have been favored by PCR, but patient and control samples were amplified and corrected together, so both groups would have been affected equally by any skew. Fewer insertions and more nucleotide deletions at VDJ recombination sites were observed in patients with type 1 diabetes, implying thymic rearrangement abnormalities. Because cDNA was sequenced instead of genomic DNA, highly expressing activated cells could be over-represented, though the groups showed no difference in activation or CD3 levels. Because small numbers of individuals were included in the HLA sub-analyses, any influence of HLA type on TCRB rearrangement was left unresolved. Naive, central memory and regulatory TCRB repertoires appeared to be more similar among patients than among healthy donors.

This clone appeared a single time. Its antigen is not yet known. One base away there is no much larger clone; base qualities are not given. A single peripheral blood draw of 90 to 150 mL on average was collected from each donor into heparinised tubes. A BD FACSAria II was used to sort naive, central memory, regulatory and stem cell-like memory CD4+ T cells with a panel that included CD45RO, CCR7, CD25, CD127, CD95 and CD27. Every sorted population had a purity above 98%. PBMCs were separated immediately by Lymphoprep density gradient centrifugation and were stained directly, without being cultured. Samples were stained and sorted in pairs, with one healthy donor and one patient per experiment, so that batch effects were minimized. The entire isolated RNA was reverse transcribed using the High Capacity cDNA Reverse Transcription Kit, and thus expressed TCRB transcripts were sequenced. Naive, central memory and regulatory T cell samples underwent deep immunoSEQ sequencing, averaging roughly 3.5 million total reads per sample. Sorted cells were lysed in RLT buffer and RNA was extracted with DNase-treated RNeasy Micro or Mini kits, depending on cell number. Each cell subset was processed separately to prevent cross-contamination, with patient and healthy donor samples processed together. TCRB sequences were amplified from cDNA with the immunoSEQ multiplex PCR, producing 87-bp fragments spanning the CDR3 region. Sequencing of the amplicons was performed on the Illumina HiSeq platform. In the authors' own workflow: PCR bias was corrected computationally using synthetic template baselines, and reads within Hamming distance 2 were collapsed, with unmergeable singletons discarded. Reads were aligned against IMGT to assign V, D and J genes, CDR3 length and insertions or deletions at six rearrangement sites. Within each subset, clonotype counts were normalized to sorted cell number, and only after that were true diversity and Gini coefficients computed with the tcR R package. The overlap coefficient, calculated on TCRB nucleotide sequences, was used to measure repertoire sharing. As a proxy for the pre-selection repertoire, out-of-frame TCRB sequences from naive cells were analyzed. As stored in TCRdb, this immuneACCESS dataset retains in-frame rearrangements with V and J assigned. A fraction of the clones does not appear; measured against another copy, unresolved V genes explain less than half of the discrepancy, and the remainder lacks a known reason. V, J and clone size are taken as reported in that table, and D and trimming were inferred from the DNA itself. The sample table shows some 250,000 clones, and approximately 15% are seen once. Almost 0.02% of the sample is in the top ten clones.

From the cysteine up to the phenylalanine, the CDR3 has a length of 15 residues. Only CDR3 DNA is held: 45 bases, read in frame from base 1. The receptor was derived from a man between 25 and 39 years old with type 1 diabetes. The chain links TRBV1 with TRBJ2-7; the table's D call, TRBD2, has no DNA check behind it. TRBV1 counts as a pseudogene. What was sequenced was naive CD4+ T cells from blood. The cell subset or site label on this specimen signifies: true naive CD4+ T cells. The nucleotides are TGCACCAGCAGCCAGAAGACTAGCGGCCCCTACGAGCAGTACTTC. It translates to CTSSQKTSGPYEQYF.